The 7 T cell receptor beta chains in this list originate from one sample, sequenced in a study of human T cells and chemical hapten exposure (dated by TCRdb to the early 2020s). Taken with the paper, the label for time point translates to: pre-sensitization, week 0. The sample's treatment or condition label, in plain terms: therapeutic diphenylcyclopropenone sensitization with weekly scalp DPC. Total RNA was isolated from unfractionated whole blood collected in Tempus Blood RNA tubes. Library preparation employed RACE. TCRdb records NextSeq 500 as the sequencer. TCRdb passed the public sequencing reads through fastp at Q25 and MiXCR, retaining productive beta sequences. CDR3 protein duplicates are merged, each entry listing the most common genes and DNA. This sample gives roughly 56,000 distinct CDR3 sequences in total; about 9.6% of them show up just once. The ten most abundant clones make up roughly 9% of the sample.

Here the sequenced sample was whole blood, taken in connection with sensitization to the hapten diphenylcyclopropenone (DPC). These receptors were collected from a young woman with alopecia areata. Some clones in this sample may be carry-over from other donors' samples.

Note on this clonotype: A much larger clone lies a single base off, so this may be a read error. The conserved phenylalanine or tryptophan normally closing the CDR3 is absent here, so this likely arose from a read error. The chain uses TRBV12-3 or TRBV12-4 and TRBJ1-2; D remains ambiguous. V was cut by 6 bases and J by 2 bases, with 13 bases left in between. CDR3 length equals 14 residues. The CDR3 nucleotides read TGTGCCAGCAGACTTAAGGGAGGGAACTATGGCTACACCTTG. It specifies CASRLKGGNYGYTL.

This clonotype was observed at least ten times. The chain employs TRBV29-1 and TRBJ1-1; D not resolved. Trimming took off 6 bases at V and 5 bases at J, with 10 bases between the two ends. The CDR3 is 11 residues long. CDR1 is SQVTM and CDR2 is ANQGSEA in the germline V gene. Here the CDR3 reads CSVFLETEAFF. In DNA, the CDR3 is TGCAGCGTATTCCTAGAAACTGAAGCTTTCTTT.

This chain connects TRBV7-8 to TRBJ2-3; D ambiguous. The CDR3 is 15 residues long. V was cut by 3 bases and J by 3 bases, with 13 bases left in between. Germline V gene sequence: CDR1 SGHVS, CDR2 FQNEAQ. In DNA form, the CDR3 reads TGTGCCAGCAGCTTTGGACCTCCCAGGACAGATACGCAGTATTTT. This encodes CASSFGPPRTDTQYF. Supplemented by reference TRBV7-8 and TRBJ2-3, the full variable domain reads GAGVSQSPRYKVAKRGQDVALRCDPISGHVSLFWYQQALGQGPEFLTYFQNEAQLDKSGLPSDRFFAERPEGSVSTLKIQRTQQEDSAVYLCASSFGPPRTDTQYFGPGTRLTVL.

Only a few counts were recorded for this clonotype. This chain uses TRBV7-2 with TRBJ2-3; 13 nucleotides match TRBD2. Germline values: CDR1 SGHTA, CDR2 FQGNSA. The junction had 5 bases not matched to a gene; V was cut back by 3 bases and J by 2 bases. CDR3 size: 17 residues. The CDR3 spells CASSFGTSGGATDTQYF. The CDR3 region has the DNA TGTGCCAGCAGCTTTGGAACTAGCGGGGGGGCCACAGATACGCAGTATTTT.

In this sample, this clonotype turned up a few times. The chain recombines TRBV9 with TRBJ2-5; 7 nucleotides align to TRBD2. The V gene end was trimmed by 4 bases and the J gene end by 2 bases; junction bases not matched to a gene: 5. Germline CDR1 and CDR2: SGDLS and YYNGEE. CDR3 length: 14 amino acids. This chain's CDR3 is CASSSRGEQETQYF. CDR3 nucleotide sequence: TGTGCCAGCAGCTCCCGGGGGGAACAAGAGACCCAGTACTTC.

The chain uses TRBV9 and TRBJ2-3; 8 bases map to TRBD2. The CDR3 runs 14 residues. Germline-derived CDR1 and CDR2 are SGDLS and YYNGEE. V was pared by 3 bases and J by 6 bases, with 6 bases of the junction left unmatched. CDR3 sequence (DNA): TGTGCCAGCAGCGCGAGGGGCGGGGGGGATACGCAGTATTTT. Translating it yields CASSARGGGDTQYF.

This clonotype was observed a few times. The chain combines TRBV29-1 with TRBJ2-3, with D unresolved. The germline V gene has CDR1 SQVTM and CDR2 ANQGSEA. Trimming shortened V by 4 bases and J by 0 bases, and 14 bases separated the two germline ends. The CDR3 has 15 amino acids. The CDR3 DNA follows: TGCAGCGTTGTTCCCCCCCCAGCTAGCACAGATACGCAGTATTTT. Its translation: CSVVPPPASTDTQYF.